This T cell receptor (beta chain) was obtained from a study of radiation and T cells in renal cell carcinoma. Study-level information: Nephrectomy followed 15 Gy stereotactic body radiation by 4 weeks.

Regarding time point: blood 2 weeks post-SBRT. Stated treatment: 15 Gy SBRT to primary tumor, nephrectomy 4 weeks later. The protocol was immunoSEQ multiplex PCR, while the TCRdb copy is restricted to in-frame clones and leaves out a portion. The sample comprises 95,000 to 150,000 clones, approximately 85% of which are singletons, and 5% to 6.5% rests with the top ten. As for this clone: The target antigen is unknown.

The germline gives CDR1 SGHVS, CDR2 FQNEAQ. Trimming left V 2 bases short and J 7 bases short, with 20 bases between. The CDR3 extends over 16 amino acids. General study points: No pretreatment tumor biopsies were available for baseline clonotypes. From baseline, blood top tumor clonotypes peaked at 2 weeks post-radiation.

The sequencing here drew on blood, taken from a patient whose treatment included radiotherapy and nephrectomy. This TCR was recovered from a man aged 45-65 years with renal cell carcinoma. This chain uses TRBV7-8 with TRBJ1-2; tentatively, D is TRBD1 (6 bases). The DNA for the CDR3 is TGTGCCAGCAGCTTAATCCACCCCCCAGGGGCGGGTGGCTACACCTTC. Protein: CASSLIHPPGAGGYTF.